One and the same sample provided the 27 T cell receptor beta chains below, sequenced in a study of T-cell reconstitution after alpha-beta-depleted transplantation in children. This sample's TCRbeta library carried unique molecular identifier barcodes. TCRdb reanalysed the PCR reads using MiXCR and keeps one entry per CDR3 protein. The sample shows 700,000 to 950,000 distinct CDR3 sequences, 15% to 20% of them seen only once. The sample consisted of PBMCs, mostly from graft donor cells, taken 360 days after TCRalphabeta/CD19-depleted stem cell transplant. Receptors originate from a male patient aged 10 to 17 who had a stem cell transplant for acute lymphoblastic leukemia, so the T cells may come from the graft donor.

This clonotype occurred a few times. The chain joins TRBV5-1 to TRBJ2-5; 7 bases match TRBD2. The CDR3 runs to 15 residues. CDR1 is SGHRS and CDR2 is YFSETQ in the germline V gene. The V gene end was trimmed by 4 bases and the J gene end by 5 bases; junction bases not matched to a gene: 11. The CDR3: CASSAGAPSYETQYF. Written as DNA, the CDR3 is TGCGCCAGCAGCGCGGGAGCGCCCTCCTATGAGACCCAGTACTTC.

The rearrangement joins TRBV7-9 to TRBJ2-7; TRBD2 agrees at 8 bases. Germline V CDR1 and CDR2: SEHNR, FQNEAQ (reference sequence). The CDR3 is made up of 14 amino acids. V lost 6 bases and J lost 5; bases outside the gene matches: 9. The DNA of the CDR3 is TGTGCCAGCAGGGACGGACTAGCCGGGAACGAGCAGTACTTC. This translates into CASRDGLAGNEQYF.

This clonotype occurred a few times. The rearrangement joins TRBV12-3 or TRBV12-4 to TRBJ1-6; D gene unclear. The ends were cut back, 6 bases at V and 9 bases at J, with 12 bases in the middle. This CDR3 is 13 amino acids long. CDR3 residues: CASREITRSPLHF. The CDR3 region has the DNA TGTGCCAGCAGGGAAATAACTCGTTCACCCCTCCACTTT.

About this clonotype: One end of the junction does not line up with germline, which may come from a read error. The chain couples TRBV4-1 to TRBJ2-7; 9 bases align to TRBD2. The germline V gene encodes CDR1 MGHRA and CDR2 YSYEKL. The CDR3 spans 15 residues. The CDR3 region has the DNA TGCGCCAGCAGACAAGTGGGACTAGCTATCTACGAGCAGTACTTC. Its translation: CASRQVGLAIYEQYF.

This chain uses TRBV20-1 with TRBJ2-2, with D possibly being TRBD1 (6 bases). The CDR3 has 15 amino acids. The V gene's germline CDR1 is DFQATT and CDR2 SNEGSKA (reference sequence). V was clipped by 1 base and J by 1 base, with 10 bases between them. The CDR3 here is CSARAKGVNTGELFF. The CDR3 DNA reads TGCAGTGCTAGAGCCAAGGGGGTGAACACCGGGGAGCTGTTTTTT.

This clonotype was seen a handful of times. The chain is built from TRBV29-1 and TRBJ2-3, with TRBD1 identical over 7 bases. The CDR3 runs 13 residues. Per germline, CDR1 SQVTM and CDR2 ANQGSEA. Trimming took 2 bases from V and 8 from J; bases not matched to a gene: 7. The CDR3: CSVETQGLGTQYF. CDR3 DNA sequence: TGCAGCGTTGAAACACAGGGGTTAGGTACGCAGTATTTT.

For this clonotype: The conserved phenylalanine or tryptophan is not found at the CDR3 terminus, so this likely reflects a read error. The chain carries TRBV10-3 and TRBJ2-7, with 13 bases lining up with TRBD2. V lost 1 base, J lost 7 bases, and 4 bases stayed unmatched. The germline gives CDR1 ENHRY, CDR2 SYGVKD. This CDR3 comprises 15 residues. The CDR3 region has the DNA TGTGCCATCAGTGAGTGGGGACTAGCGGGGAGGGAGCAGTACCTC. This translates into CAISEWGLAGREQYL.

This clonotype showed up just a few times. The chain uses TRBV5-1 and TRBJ2-7; TRBD1 or TRBD2 may be the D gene (5 bases each). CDR3 length: 14 residues. Trimming stripped 3 bases from V and 3 bases from J, with 13 bases between. CDR1 and CDR2 (germline): SGHRS, YFSETQ. This chain's CDR3 is CASSSRGYVYEQYF. CDR3 nucleotide sequence: TGCGCCAGCAGCTCCCGGGGCTACGTCTACGAGCAGTACTTC.

In this sample, this clonotype turned up a few times. J is TRBJ2-2 and V is TRBV20-1; D is uncertain. Germline loops: CDR1 DFQATT, CDR2 SNEGSKA (reference sequence). CDR3 length: 15 amino acids. V was pared by 1 base and J by 7 bases, with 16 bases between. CDR3 nucleotides: TGCAGTGCTAGAGTCCCACAAGAACAGCGCGGGGAGCTGTTTTTT. Its translation: CSARVPQEQRGELFF.

This clonotype showed up just a few times. The chain combines TRBV2 with TRBJ1-6; the D gene is possibly TRBD1 (5 bases). CDR1 and CDR2 from the germline V gene are SNHLY and FYNNEI. The CDR3 extends over 14 amino acids. Trimming removed 8 bases from V and 13 bases from J, with 21 bases in between. For the CDR3, the DNA is TGTGCCAGCGCTCTCGGGACGAATCCTCTTCCCCTCCACTTT. Protein product: CASALGTNPLPLHF.

The table lists this clonotype with a few counts. The chain joins TRBV12-3 or TRBV12-4 to TRBJ1-2, with TRBD1 identical over 8 bases. With 6 bases clipped from V and 7 bases from J, the junction kept 7 bases outside the gene matches. There are 13 residues in the CDR3. CDR3 in DNA: TGTGCCAGCAGCTCCGGACAGGGTTTTGGCTACACCTTC. The encoded protein is CASSSGQGFGYTF.

The chain has TRBV5-1 and TRBJ2-2; D is unresolved. Trimming shortened V by 4 bases and J by 5 bases, and 9 bases separated the two germline ends. The germline gives CDR1 SGHRS, CDR2 YFSETQ. The CDR3 loop spans 13 amino acids. This chain's CDR3 is CASSETETGELFF. As DNA, the CDR3 is TGCGCCAGCAGCGAAACAGAGACCGGGGAGCTGTTTTTT.

Only a few counts were recorded for this clonotype. V and J are TRBV6-1 and TRBJ2-5, with TRBD1 matching over 9 bases. Losses at the gene ends were 7 bases for V and 3 bases for J; bases not matched to a gene: 6. The germline gives CDR1 MNHNS, CDR2 SASEGT. CDR3 length: 14 amino acids. The CDR3 spells CASIGGQGKETQYF. The CDR3 DNA reads as TGTGCCAGCATTGGGGGACAGGGCAAAGAGACCCAGTACTTC.

The chain is built from TRBV5-1 and TRBJ1-6; D not certain. V was cut by 0 bases and J by 7 bases, with 11 bases left in between. This CDR3 contains 15 residues. The germline V gene has CDR1 SGHRS and CDR2 YFSETQ. CDR3 protein: CASSLVFQTNSPLHF. The CDR3 DNA sequence: TGCGCCAGCAGCTTGGTCTTCCAGACCAATTCACCCCTCCACTTT.

J is TRBJ2-7 and V is TRBV7-6, with a possible D match to TRBD2 (6 bases). Looked up from germline, CDR1 is SGHVS and CDR2 is FNYEAQ. This CDR3 contains 15 residues. The V gene lost 1 base and the J gene lost 3 bases, with 13 bases spanning the gap. CDR3 protein: CASSLGWEVNYEQYF. CDR3 coding DNA: TGTGCCAGCAGCTTAGGCTGGGAGGTAAACTACGAGCAGTACTTC.

The chain combines TRBV7-9 with TRBJ2-5; D possibly corresponds to TRBD1 (5 bases). The V end was cut by 5 bases, the J end by 3 bases, with 10 bases between. Looked up from germline, CDR1 is SEHNR and CDR2 is FQNEAQ (reference sequence). The CDR3 consists of 13 residues. CDR3 loop: CASSEGVEETQYF. CDR3 in DNA: TGTGCCAGCAGCGAAGGGGTGGAAGAGACCCAGTACTTC.

CDR3 loop: CASSQWLAGSQETQYF. CDR3 bases: TGTGCCAGCAGCCAGTGGCTAGCGGGATCCCAAGAGACCCAGTACTTC. The chain links TRBV7-9 to TRBJ2-5; 9 bases fit TRBD2. Germline V gene lookup returns CDR1 SEHNR and CDR2 FQNEAQ (reference sequence). This CDR3 spans 16 amino acids. J was trimmed by 1 base and V by 5 bases; bases with no gene match: 8.

This clonotype was seen repeatedly, ten times or more. The J gene is TRBJ1-1, the V gene TRBV7-2; D is perhaps TRBD1 (5 bases). Between the trimmed V and J ends, which lost 4 bases and 2 bases, there was a span of 17 bases. The CDR3 has 16 amino acids. Germline-derived CDR1 and CDR2 are SGHTA and FQGNSA. This CDR3 is CASSSTWLGENTEAFF. CDR3 nucleotides: TGTGCCAGCAGCTCTACCTGGCTGGGGGAAAACACTGAAGCTTTCTTT.

The chain couples TRBV7-9 to TRBJ2-5; possible D gene TRBD2, 6 bases. Per the germline V gene, CDR1 is SEHNR and CDR2 is FQNEAQ (reference sequence). CDR3 length equals 16 residues. V lost 1 base and J 2 bases, leaving 14 bases between the germline ends. The CDR3 nucleotides read TGTGCCAGCAGCTTAGGTACACTCCGGGAGCAAGAGACCCAGTACTTC. Amino acid sequence: CASSLGTLREQETQYF.

V and J are TRBV5-1 and TRBJ1-1, with D tentatively TRBD1 (5 bases). Germline V gene data show CDR1 as SGHRS and CDR2 as YFSETQ. Trimming removed 4 bases at V and 4 bases at J, with 17 bases between. This CDR3 has 15 amino acids. The CDR3 nucleotides are TGCGCCAGCAGCCCTCAGCGGGCAGGGACCACTGAAGCTTTCTTT. It yields the protein CASSPQRAGTTEAFF.

This clonotype was found a few times. The chain uses TRBV7-3 and TRBJ2-2; D is undetermined. In germline, CDR1 is SGHTA, CDR2 FQGTGA. The length of the CDR3 is 12 residues. Trimming cost V 4 bases and J 6 bases, with 6 bases left between them. CDR3 coding DNA: TGTGCCAGCAGCTCATTCCCCGGGGAGCTGTTTTTT. This encodes CASSSFPGELFF.

In this sample, this clonotype turned up many times. CDR3 nucleotide sequence: TGTGCCAGCCGCCTCGGACAGGGAACCGAGCAGTACTTC. It yields the protein CASRLGQGTEQYF. The chain employs TRBV6-1 and TRBJ2-7; 8 nucleotides align to TRBD1. This CDR3 is built from 13 residues. Germline values: CDR1 MNHNS, CDR2 SASEGT. V trimming: 8 bases; J trimming: 6 bases; junction bases outside the gene matches: 9.

The chain employs TRBV15 and TRBJ2-5; D call uncertain. Deletions cut 5 bases from V and 3 bases from J, with 7 bases between. The V gene's germline CDR1 is LNHNV and CDR2 YYDKDF (reference sequence). The CDR3 length is 12 residues. The chain's CDR3 is CATSRREETQYF. The CDR3 DNA sequence: TGTGCCACCAGCCGTAGAGAAGAGACCCAGTACTTC.

This clonotype has just a few counts. The V and J genes are TRBV7-6 and TRBJ2-7; 8 nucleotides line up with TRBD2. V lost 0 bases to trimming and J lost 7 bases; unmatched junction nucleotides: 14. From germline, CDR1 is SGHVS and CDR2 FNYEAQ. This CDR3 is built from 17 residues. The CDR3 nucleotides read TGTGCCAGCAGCTTAGCGCTAAAGGGAGCCCGCGGGGGGGAGCAGTACTTC. Translating gives CASSLALKGARGGEQYF.

The sample holds many counts of this clonotype. One end of the junction varies from germline; a read error may be responsible. V gene TRBV12-3 or TRBV12-4 combines with J gene TRBJ1-4; 8 nucleotides agree with TRBD1. The CDR3 totals 14 residues. CDR3 DNA sequence: TGCGCCAGCAGCCCCGGGACAGGAAATGAAAAACTGTTTTTT. It translates to CASSPGTGNEKLFF.

This clonotype was seen more than once but under ten times. This chain joins TRBV27 and TRBJ2-1; 8 bases match TRBD2. Germline assignment: CDR1 MNHEY and CDR2 SMNVEV (reference sequence). This CDR3 spans 16 amino acids. V shed 5 bases and J 0 bases; nucleotides not matched to a gene: 6. CDR3 loop: CASSTFSGSSYNEQFF. The CDR3 DNA sequence: TGTGCCAGCAGTACCTTCAGCGGGAGCTCCTACAATGAGCAGTTCTTC.

This clonotype occurred a few times. The V call is TRBV5-1, the J call TRBJ2-5; 8 bases are a match to TRBD2. Germline values: CDR1 SGHRS, CDR2 YFSETQ. V lost 4 bases, J lost 5 bases, and 7 bases stayed unmatched. CDR3 length equals 14 residues. CDR3 in amino acids: CASSPAGAGETQYF. CDR3 in DNA: TGCGCCAGCAGCCCAGCGGGGGCCGGGGAGACCCAGTACTTC.